The sequence of this TCR beta chain was determined in a study of cytomegalovirus exposure and HLA in healthy donors. As concerns this clone: Its antigen is unidentified.

Study outcomes and limitations: There were a few CMV-associated chains whose specificity for CMV antigens was confirmed in vitro. Reports indicate that TCR beta sequences accurately predicted the HLA-A and HLA-B alleles of most subjects.

This CDR3 spans 15 amino acids. Germline V gene sequence: CDR1 MDHEN, CDR2 SYDVKM. The PCR was carried out with 60 Vbeta primers and 13 Jbeta primers. The data were produced by immunoSEQ multiplex PCR, yet TCRdb's version contains in-frame clones alone and is incomplete. The table has some 180,000 clones, around four fifths seen once. Input material: PBMCs. This TCR was recovered from a woman aged 60-75 years in good health and CMV-seropositive. This chain links TRBV28 with TRBJ2-2; 7 bases map to TRBD1. CDR3 nucleotide sequence: TGTGCTAAATATGTGGGACAGCCGAACACCGGGGAGCTGTTTTTT. Amino acid sequence: CAKYVGQPNTGELFF. The whole variable domain, filled in from reference TRBV28 and TRBJ2-2, reads DVKVTQSSRYLVKRTGEKVFLECVQDMDHENMFWYRQDPGLGLRLIYFSYDVKMKEKGDIPEGYSVSREKKERFSLILESASTNQTSMYLCAKYVGQPNTGELFFGEGSRLTVL.